This TCR beta chain was obtained from a study of CD8 T cells in Susac syndrome. Random hexamers primed reverse transcription of about 0.45 to 1 ug RNA. MiXCR was run by TCRdb on the immunoSEQ multiplex PCR reads, yielding one entry per CDR3 protein. Here the sample spans a few hundred thousand distinct CDR3 sequences, around 95% being singletons. The CDR3 length is 15 residues. Germline trimming cut 0 bases from V and 6 bases from J; bases unmatched to any gene: 5. Germline CDR1 is SGDLS and CDR2 is YYNGEE. The origin of this receptor is a human donor with multiple sclerosis. Specimen: CD4+ T cells from PBMCs. V gene TRBV9 combines with J gene TRBJ2-1, with 8 bases that match TRBD2. For the CDR3, the DNA is TGTGCCAGCAGCGTAGGCGGGACTAGTGCCAATGAGCAGTTCTTC. Translated, it gives CASSVGGTSANEQFF.